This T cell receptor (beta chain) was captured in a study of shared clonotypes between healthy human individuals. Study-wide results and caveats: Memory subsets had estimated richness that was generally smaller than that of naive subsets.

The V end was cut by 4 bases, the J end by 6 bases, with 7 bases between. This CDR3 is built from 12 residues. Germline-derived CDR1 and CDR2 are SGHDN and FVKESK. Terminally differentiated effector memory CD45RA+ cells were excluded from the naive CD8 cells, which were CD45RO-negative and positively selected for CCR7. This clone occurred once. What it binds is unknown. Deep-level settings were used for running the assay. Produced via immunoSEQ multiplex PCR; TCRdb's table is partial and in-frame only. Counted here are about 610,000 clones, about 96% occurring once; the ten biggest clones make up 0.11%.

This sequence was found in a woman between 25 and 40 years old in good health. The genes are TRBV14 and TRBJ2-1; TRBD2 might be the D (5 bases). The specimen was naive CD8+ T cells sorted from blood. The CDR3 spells CASSPGLNEQFF. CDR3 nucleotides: TGTGCCAGCAGCCCAGGACTCAATGAGCAGTTCTTC.